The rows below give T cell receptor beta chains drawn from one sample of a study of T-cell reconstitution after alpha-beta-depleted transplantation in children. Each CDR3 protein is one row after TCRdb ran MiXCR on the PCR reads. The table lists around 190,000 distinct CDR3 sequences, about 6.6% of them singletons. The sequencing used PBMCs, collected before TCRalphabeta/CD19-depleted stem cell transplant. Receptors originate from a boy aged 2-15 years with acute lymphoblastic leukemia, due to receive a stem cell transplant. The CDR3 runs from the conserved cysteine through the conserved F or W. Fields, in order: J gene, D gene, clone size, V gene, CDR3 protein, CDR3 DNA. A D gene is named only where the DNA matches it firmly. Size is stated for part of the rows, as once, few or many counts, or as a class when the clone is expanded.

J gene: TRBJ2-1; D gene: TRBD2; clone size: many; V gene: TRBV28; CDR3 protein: CASSPSGGVPQFF; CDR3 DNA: TGTGCCAGCAGCCCCAGCGGGGGAGTTCCTCAGTTCTTC
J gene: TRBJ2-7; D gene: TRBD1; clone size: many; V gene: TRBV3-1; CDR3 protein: CASSQDSGTVGYEQYF; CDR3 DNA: TGTGCCAGCAGCCAAGATTCGGGGACAGTCGGCTACGAGCAGTACTTC
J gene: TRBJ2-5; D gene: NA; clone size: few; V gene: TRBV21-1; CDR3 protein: CASSKDSAGGLKETQYF; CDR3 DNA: TGTGCCAGCAGCAAAGATTCAGCGGGAGGTCTAAAAGAGACCCAGTACTTC
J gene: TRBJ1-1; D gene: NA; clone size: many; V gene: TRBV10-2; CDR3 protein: CASSESTQSSEAFF; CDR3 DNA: TGCGCCAGCAGTGAGTCGACTCAGAGTTCTGAAGCTTTCTTT
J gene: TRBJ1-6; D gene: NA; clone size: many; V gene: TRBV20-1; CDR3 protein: CSADKLREEDNSPLHF; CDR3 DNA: TGCAGTGCAGACAAGCTCAGGGAAGAAGATAATTCACCCCTCCACTTT
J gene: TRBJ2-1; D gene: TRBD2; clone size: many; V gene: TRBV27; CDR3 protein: CASSLWGSGSWNEQFF; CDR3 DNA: TGTGCCAGCAGTTTATGGGGTAGCGGGAGTTGGAATGAGCAGTTCTTC
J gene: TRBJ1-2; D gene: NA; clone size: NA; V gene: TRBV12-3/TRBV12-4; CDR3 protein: CASSLPGMVWGYTF; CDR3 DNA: TGTGCCAGCAGTTTACCGGGGATGGTTTGGGGCTACACCTTC
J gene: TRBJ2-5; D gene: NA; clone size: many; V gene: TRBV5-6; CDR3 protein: CASSAELGQGLETQYF; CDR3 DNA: TGTGCCAGCAGCGCCGAATTAGGACAAGGGCTGGAGACCCAGTACTTC
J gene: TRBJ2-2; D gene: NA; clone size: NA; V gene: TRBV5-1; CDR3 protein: CASSLESGPGELFF; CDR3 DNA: TGCGCCAGCAGCTTGGAGAGCGGCCCCGGGGAGCTGTTTTTT
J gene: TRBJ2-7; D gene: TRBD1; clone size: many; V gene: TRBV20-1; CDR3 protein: CSARENRGLGYEQYF; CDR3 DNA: TGCAGTGCTAGGGAAAACAGGGGGCTGGGGTACGAGCAGTACTTC
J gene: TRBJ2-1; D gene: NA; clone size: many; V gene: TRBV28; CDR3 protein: CASSRTPPGAYNEQFF; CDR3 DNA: TGTGCCAGCAGCCGGACCCCCCCGGGAGCTTACAATGAGCAGTTCTTC
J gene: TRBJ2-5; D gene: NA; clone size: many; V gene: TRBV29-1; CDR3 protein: CSVELGKETQYF; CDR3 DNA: TGCAGCGTTGAGCTAGGGAAAGAGACCCAGTACTTC
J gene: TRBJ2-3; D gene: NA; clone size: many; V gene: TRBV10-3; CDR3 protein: CAIRNKDTQYF; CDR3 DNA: TGTGCCATCAGGAATAAAGATACGCAGTATTTT
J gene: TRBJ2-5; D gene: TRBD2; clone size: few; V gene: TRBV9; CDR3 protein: CASSSRTSGRHQETQYF; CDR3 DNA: TGTGCCAGCAGCTCTAGGACTAGCGGGAGACACCAAGAGACCCAGTACTTC
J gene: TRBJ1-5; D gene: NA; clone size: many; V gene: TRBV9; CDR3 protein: CASSVDAGANQPQHF; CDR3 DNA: TGTGCCAGCAGCGTAGATGCGGGGGCCAATCAGCCCCAGCATTTT
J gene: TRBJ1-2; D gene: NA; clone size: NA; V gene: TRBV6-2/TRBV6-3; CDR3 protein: CASTSGGRDGYTF; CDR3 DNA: TGTGCCAGCACGTCAGGAGGTAGGGATGGCTACACCTTC
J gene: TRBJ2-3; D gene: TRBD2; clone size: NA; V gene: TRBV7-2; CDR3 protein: CASSGGTSGKGSQYF; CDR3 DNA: TGTGCCAGCAGCGGCGGGACTAGCGGGAAAGGATCGCAGTATTTT
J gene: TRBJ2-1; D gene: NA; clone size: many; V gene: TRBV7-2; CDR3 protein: CASSQQGSSYNEQFF; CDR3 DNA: TGTGCCAGCAGCCAACAGGGTAGTTCCTACAATGAGCAGTTCTTC
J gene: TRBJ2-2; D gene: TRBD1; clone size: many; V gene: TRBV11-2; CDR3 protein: CASTGQGSNTGELFF; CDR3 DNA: TGTGCCAGCACAGGACAGGGGTCGAACACCGGGGAGCTGTTTTTT
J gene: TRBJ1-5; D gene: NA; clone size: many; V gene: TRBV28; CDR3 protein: CASSFLTGPQHF; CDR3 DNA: TGTGCCAGCAGTTTTCTCACGGGGCCCCAGCATTTT
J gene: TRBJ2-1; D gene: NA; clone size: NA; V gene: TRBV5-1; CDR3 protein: CASSLPGLYNEQFF; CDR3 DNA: TGCGCCAGCAGCCTGCCGGGACTTTACAATGAGCAGTTCTTC
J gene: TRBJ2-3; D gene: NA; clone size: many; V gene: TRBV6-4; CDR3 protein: CASSEGWGAGDTQYF; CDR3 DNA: TGTGCCAGCAGCGAAGGTTGGGGGGCCGGAGATACGCAGTATTTT
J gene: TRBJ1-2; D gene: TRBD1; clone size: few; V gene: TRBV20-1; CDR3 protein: CSARRGTASGYTF; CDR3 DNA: TGCAGTGCTAGAAGGGGGACAGCATCCGGCTACACCTTC
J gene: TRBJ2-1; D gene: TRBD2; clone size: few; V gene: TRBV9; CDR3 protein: CASSVVGLAGFGGNEQFF; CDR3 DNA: TGTGCCAGCAGCGTAGTGGGACTAGCCGGGTTCGGGGGCAATGAGCAGTTCTTC
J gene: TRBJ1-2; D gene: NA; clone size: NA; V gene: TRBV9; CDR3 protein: CASSSQEPF; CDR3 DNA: TGTGCCAGCAGCTCGCAAGAACCCTTC
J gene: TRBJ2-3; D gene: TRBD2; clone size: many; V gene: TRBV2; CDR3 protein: CASSAWTSGSSTDTQYF; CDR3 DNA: TGTGCCAGCAGTGCGTGGACTAGCGGGAGTAGCACAGATACGCAGTATTTT
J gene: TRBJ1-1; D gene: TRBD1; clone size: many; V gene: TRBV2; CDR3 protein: CASSGQGDTEAFF; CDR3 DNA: TGTGCCAGCTCGGGACAGGGGGACACTGAAGCTTTCTTT
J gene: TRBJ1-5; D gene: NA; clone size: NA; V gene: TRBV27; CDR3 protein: CASRRGSNQPQHF; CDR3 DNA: TGTGCCAGCAGGCGGGGAAGCAATCAGCCCCAGCATTTT
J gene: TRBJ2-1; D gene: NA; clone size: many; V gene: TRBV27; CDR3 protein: CASSSRLWARPNEQFF; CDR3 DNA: TGTGCCAGCAGTTCTCGATTGTGGGCCCGTCCGAATGAGCAGTTCTTC
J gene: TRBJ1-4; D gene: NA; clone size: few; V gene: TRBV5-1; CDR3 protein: CASSLEAGNEKLFF; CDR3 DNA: TGCGCCAGCAGCTTGGAGGCGGGTAATGAAAAACTGTTTTTT
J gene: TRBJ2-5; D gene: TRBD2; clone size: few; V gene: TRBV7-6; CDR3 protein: CASSASSGTSGGPQETQYF; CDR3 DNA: TGTGCCAGCAGCGCCTCATCCGGGACTAGCGGGGGGCCCCAAGAGACCCAGTACTTC
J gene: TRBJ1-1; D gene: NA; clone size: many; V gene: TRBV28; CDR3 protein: CASSYRQENTEAFF; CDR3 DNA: TGTGCCAGCAGTTACAGACAGGAGAACACTGAAGCTTTCTTT
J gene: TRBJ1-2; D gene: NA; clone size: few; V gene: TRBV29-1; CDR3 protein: CSFYGGNYGYTF; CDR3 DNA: TGCAGCTTTTATGGGGGGAACTATGGCTACACCTTC
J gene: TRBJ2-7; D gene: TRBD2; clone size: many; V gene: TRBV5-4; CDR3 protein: CASSLKREGSYEQYF; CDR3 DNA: TGTGCCAGCAGCTTGAAAAGGGAGGGCTCCTACGAGCAGTACTTC
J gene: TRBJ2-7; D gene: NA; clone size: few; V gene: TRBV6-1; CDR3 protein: CASSVGTYEQYF; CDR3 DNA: TGTGCCAGCAGTGTCGGGACCTACGAGCAGTACTTC
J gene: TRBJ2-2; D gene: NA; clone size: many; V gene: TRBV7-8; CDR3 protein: CASAYTGELFF; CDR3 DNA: TGTGCCAGCGCGTACACCGGGGAGCTGTTTTTT
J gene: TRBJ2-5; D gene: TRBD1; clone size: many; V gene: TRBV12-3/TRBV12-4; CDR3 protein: CASSGVGTGRQETQYF; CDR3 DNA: TGTGCCAGCAGTGGGGTGGGGACAGGCCGACAAGAGACCCAGTACTTC
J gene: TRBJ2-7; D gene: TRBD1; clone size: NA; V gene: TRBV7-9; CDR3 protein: CASSLESPGGPYEQYF; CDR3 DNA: TGTGCCAGCAGCTTAGAATCGCCAGGGGGTCCCTACGAGCAGTACTTC
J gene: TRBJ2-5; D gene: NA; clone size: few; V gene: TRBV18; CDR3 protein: CASSRSSGEQETQYF; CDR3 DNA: TGTGCCAGCTCCCGATCCAGCGGAGAGCAAGAGACCCAGTACTTC
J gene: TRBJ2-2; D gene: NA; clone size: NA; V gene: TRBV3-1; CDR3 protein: CASSQIQDTGELFF; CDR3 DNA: TGTGCCAGCAGCCAGATACAGGACACCGGGGAGCTGTTTTTT
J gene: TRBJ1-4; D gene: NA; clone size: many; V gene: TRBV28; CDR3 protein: CSSIGRSYEKLFF; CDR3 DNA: TGTTCCAGCATCGGACGGAGCTATGAAAAACTGTTTTTT
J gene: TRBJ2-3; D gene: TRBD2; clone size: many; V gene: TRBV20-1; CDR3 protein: CSARLGGVGTSGDTQYF; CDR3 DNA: TGCAGTGCTAGACTCGGTGGGGTCGGGACTAGCGGTGATACGCAGTATTTT
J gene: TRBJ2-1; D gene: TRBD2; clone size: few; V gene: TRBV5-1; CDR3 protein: CASSFQRDNNEQFF; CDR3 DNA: TGCGCCAGCAGCTTTCAGCGGGATAACAATGAGCAGTTCTTC
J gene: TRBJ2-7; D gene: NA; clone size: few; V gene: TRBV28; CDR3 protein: CANSLRWSGEDYEQYF; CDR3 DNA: TGTGCCAACAGTCTTAGGTGGTCGGGAGAAGACTACGAGCAGTACTTC
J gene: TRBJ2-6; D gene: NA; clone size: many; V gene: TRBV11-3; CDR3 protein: CASSFTRGGLWGANVLTF; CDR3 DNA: TGTGCCAGCAGTTTTACCCGGGGCGGACTATGGGGGGCCAACGTCCTGACTTTC
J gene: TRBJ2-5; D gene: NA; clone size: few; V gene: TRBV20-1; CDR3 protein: CSASKGTETQYF; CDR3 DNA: TGCAGTGCTAGTAAGGGGACGGAGACCCAGTACTTC
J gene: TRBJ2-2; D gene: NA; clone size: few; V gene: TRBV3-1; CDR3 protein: CASSPDNLFNTGELFF; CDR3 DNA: TGTGCCAGCAGCCCCGACAACCTATTCAACACCGGGGAGCTGTTTTTT
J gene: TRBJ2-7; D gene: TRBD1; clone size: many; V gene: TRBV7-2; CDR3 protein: CASSPGTVFGREQYF; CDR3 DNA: TGTGCCAGCAGCCCCGGGACAGTGTTTGGAAGGGAGCAGTACTTC
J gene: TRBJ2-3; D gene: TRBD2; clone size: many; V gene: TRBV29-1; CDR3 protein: CSVVRDYTDTQYF; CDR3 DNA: TGCAGCGTGGTCCGGGACTACACAGATACGCAGTATTTT
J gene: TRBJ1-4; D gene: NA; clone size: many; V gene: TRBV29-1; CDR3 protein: CSVEDDRSDEKLFF; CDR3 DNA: TGCAGCGTTGAAGATGACAGGAGCGATGAAAAACTGTTTTTT
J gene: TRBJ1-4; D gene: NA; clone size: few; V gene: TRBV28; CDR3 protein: CASSWPPGRTNEKLFF; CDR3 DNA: TGTGCCAGCAGTTGGCCCCCCGGGAGGACTAATGAAAAACTGTTTTTT
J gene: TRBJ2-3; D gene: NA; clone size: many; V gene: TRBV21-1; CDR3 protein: CASSKKMTASRTDTQYF; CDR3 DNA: TGTGCCAGCAGCAAAAAAATGACGGCTAGTAGGACAGATACGCAGTATTTT
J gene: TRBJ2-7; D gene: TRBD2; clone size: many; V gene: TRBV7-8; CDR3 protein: CASSLVAGGVYEQYF; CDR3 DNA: TGTGCCAGCAGCTTGGTAGCGGGAGGCGTCTACGAGCAGTACTTC
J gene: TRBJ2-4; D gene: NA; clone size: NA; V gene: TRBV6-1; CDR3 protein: CASSESRVQLVQYF; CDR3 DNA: TGTGCCAGCAGTGAAAGCCGGGTACAGTTGGTTCAGTACTTC